This T cell receptor (beta chain) was captured by sequencing in a study of regulatory T cells in long-lasting Graves disease. Study overall: Graves' patients with a new diagnosis had received antithyroid drugs under 3 months.

The CDR3 extends over 10 amino acids. Germline CDR1 is SGHNT and CDR2 is YENEEA. V shed 2 bases and J shed 8 bases, with 3 bases lying between them. Many counts were recorded for this clonotype. Time point denoted: newly diagnosed GD, antithyroid drugs for less than 3 months. From RNA extracted from PBMCs, the TCR library was made. The patient group derived from an endocrinology department in Xi'an, China. TCR beta libraries were built with iRepertoire HTBI primers and Arm-PCR of CDR3 regions. One entry per CDR3 protein results from TCRdb running MiXCR on the multiplex PCR reads. The profile shows roughly 530,000 distinct CDR3 sequences, 15% to 20% of them singletons. The data also belong to a second study, concerning T cells in Graves' hyperthyroidism and ophthalmopathy. That study adds: Researchers ran a first-round RT-PCR on the TCR CDR3 using the HTBI primer set.

This receptor was taken from a woman aged 35-65 years with Graves disease. This chain links TRBV11-3 with TRBJ1-2, with no clear D. This specimen consisted of peripheral blood mononuclear cells (PBMCs), obtained at new diagnosis, from a patient treated with antithyroid drugs. The CDR3 DNA reads as TGTGCCAGCAGCTTATCCGGCTACACCTTC. Translated, it gives CASSLSGYTF. Complete variable domain (other parts from reference TRBV11-3 and TRBJ1-2): EAGVVQSPRYKIIEKKQPVAFWCNPISGHNTLYWYLQNLGQGPELLIRYENEEAVDDSQLPKDRFSAERLKGVDSTLKIQPAELGDSAVYLCASSLSGYTFGSGTRLTVV.